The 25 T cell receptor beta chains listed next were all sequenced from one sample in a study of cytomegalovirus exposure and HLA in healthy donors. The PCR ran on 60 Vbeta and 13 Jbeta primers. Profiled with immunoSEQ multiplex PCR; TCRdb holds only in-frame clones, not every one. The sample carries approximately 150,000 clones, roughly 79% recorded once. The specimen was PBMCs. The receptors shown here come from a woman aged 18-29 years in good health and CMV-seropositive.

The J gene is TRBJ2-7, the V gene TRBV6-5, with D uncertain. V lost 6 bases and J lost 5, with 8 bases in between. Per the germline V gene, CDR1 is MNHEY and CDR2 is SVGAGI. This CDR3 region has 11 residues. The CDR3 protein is CASSPGHEQYF. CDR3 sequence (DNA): TGTGCCAGCAGCCCAGGCCACGAGCAGTACTTC.

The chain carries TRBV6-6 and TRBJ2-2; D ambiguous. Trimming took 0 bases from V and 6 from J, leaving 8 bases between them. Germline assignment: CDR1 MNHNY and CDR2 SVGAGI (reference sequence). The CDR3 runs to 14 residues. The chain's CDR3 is CASSYSWASGELFF. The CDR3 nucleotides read TGTGCCAGCAGTTACTCGTGGGCATCCGGGGAGCTGTTTTTT.

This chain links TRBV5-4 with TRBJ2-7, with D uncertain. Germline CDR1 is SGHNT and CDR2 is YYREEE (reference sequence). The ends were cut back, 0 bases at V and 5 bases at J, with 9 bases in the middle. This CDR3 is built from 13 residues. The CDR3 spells CASSLGGYDEQYF. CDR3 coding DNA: TGTGCCAGCAGCTTGGGCGGTTACGACGAGCAGTACTTC.

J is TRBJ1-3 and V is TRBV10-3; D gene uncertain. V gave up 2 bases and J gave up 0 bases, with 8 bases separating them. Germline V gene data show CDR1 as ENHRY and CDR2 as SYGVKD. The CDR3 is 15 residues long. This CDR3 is CAISELSGSGNTIYF. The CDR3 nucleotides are TGTGCCATCAGTGAGCTTTCCGGCTCTGGAAACACCATATATTTT.

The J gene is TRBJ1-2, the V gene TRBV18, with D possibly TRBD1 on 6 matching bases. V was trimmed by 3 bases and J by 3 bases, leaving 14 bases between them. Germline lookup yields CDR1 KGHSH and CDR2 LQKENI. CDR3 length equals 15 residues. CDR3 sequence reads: CASSPRDTDYYGYTF. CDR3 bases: TGTGCCAGCTCACCCAGGGACACCGATTACTATGGCTACACCTTC.

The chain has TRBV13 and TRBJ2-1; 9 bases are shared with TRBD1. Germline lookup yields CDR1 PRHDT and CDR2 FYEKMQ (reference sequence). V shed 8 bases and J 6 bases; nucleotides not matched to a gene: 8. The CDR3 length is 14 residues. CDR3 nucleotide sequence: TGTGCCAGCGGCGGGACAGGGTTGTCCAATGAGCAGTTCTTC. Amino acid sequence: CASGGTGLSNEQFF.

DNA for the CDR3: TGTGCCAGCAGCTTGCAGGGGACCTACGAGCAGTACTTC. Its protein product is CASSLQGTYEQYF. The genes are TRBV5-6 and TRBJ2-7; tentatively, D is TRBD1 (6 bases). Germline V gene lookup returns CDR1 SGHDT and CDR2 YYEEEE. Trimming took off 1 base at V and 2 bases at J, with 7 bases between the two ends. CDR3 length: 13 residues.

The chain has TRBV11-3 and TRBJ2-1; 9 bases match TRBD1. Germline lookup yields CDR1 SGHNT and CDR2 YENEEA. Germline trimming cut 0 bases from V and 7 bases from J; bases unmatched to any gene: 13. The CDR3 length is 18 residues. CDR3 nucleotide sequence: TGTGCCAGCAGCTTAGAGGGGACCGGGACAGGGAAAAGGAATGAGCAGTTCTTC. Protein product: CASSLEGTGTGKRNEQFF.

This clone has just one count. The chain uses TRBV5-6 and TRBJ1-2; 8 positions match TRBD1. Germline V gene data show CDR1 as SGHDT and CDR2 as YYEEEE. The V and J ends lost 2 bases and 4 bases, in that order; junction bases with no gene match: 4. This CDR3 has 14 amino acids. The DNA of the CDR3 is TGTGCCAGCAGCTTAGGACAGGGTGGCTATGGCTACACCTTC. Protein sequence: CASSLGQGGYGYTF.

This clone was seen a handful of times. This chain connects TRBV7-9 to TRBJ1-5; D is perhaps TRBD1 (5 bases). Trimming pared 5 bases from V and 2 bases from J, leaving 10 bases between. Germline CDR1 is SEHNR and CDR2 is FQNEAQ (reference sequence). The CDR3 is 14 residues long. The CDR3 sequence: CASSGTLGNQPQHF. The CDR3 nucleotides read TGTGCCAGCAGCGGGACTTTGGGCAATCAGCCCCAGCATTTT. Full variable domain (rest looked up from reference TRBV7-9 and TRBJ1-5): DTGVSQNPRHKITKRGQNVTFRCDPISEHNRLYWYRQTLGQGPEFLTYFQNEAQLEKSRLLSDRFSAERPKGSFSTLEIQRTEQGDSAMYLCASSGTLGNQPQHFGDGTRLSIL.

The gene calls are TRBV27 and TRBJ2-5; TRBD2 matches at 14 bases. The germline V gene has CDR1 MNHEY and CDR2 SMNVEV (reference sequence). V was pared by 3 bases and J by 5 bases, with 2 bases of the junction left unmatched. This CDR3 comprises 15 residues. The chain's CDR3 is CASSLTSGGAETQYF. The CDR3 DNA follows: TGTGCCAGCAGTTTGACTAGCGGGGGGGCGGAGACCCAGTACTTC.

In DNA, the CDR3 is TGTGCCAGCAGTGAAGGGGCATTGGGTAACTATGGCTACACCTTC. Its protein product is CASSEGALGNYGYTF. This sequence joins TRBV6-1 and TRBJ1-2; D ambiguous. The CDR3 totals 15 residues. The germline CDR1 and CDR2 sequences are MNHNS and SASEGT. V shed 1 base and J shed 1 base, with 10 bases lying between them.

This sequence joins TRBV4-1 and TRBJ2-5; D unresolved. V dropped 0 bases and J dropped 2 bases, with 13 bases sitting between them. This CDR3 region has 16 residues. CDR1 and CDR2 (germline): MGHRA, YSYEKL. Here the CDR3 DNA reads TGCGCCAGCAGCCAAGATGTGACAAGAGCTCAAGAGACCCAGTACTTC. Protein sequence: CASSQDVTRAQETQYF.

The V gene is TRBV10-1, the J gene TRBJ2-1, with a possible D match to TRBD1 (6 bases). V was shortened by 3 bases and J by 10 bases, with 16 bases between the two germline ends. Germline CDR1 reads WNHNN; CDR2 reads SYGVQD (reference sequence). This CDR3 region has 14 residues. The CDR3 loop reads CASSDPGNQGEQFF. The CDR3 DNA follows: TGCGCCAGCAGTGACCCCGGAAATCAGGGGGAGCAGTTCTTC.

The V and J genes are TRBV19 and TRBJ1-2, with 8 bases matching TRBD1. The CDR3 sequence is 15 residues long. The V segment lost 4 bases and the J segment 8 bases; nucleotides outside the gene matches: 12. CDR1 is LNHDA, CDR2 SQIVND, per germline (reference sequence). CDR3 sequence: CASSSQGQGDWGYTF. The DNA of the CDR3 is TGTGCCAGTAGTAGTCAAGGACAGGGAGATTGGGGCTACACCTTC.

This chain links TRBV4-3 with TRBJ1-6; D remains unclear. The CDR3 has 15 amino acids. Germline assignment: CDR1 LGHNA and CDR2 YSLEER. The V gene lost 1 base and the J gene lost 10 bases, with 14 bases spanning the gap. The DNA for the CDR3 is TGCGCCAGCAGCCAAGTCGGTTCAGGTCTATCACCCCTCCACTTT. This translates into CASSQVGSGLSPLHF.

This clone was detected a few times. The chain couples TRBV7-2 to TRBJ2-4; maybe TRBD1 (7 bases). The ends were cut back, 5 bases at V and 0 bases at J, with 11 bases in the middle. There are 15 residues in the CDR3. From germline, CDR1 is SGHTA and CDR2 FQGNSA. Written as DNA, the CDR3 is TGTGCCAGCAGCACAGGGGAGGAAGCCAAAAACATTCAGTACTTC. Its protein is CASSTGEEAKNIQYF.

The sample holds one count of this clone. The CDR3 nucleotides are TGTGCCAGCAGCGGGTGGGGGCGCACGAATACGCAGTATTTT. Its protein product is CASSGWGRTNTQYF. The V call is TRBV9, the J call TRBJ2-3; D is possibly TRBD1 (6 bases). V was trimmed by 3 bases and J by 7 bases, leaving 15 bases between them. Germline V lookup: CDR1 SGDLS, CDR2 YYNGEE. This CDR3 region has 14 residues.

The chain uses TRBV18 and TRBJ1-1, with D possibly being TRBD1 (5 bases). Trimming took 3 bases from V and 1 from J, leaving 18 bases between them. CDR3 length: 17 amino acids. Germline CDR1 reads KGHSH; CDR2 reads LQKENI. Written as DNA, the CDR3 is TGTGCCAGCTCACCCCCCAAAACAGGTACAGGGAACACTGAAGCTTTCTTT. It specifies CASSPPKTGTGNTEAFF.

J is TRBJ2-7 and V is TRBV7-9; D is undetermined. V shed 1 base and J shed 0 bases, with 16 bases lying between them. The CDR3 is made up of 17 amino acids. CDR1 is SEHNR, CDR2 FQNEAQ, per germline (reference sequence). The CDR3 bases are TGTGCCAGCAGCTTAGGAACTTTCACAGATAGCTCCTACGAGCAGTACTTC. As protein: CASSLGTFTDSSYEQYF.

The CDR3 reads CASSRGTGGNSPLHF. The CDR3 nucleotides read TGTGCCAGCAGCAGAGGGACAGGAGGGAATTCACCCCTCCACTTT. The V gene is TRBV9, the J gene TRBJ1-6; 8 nucleotides align to TRBD1. The V gene's germline CDR1 is SGDLS and CDR2 YYNGEE. The trim removed 4 bases at V and 7 bases at J, leaving 7 bases unmatched. The CDR3 has 15 residues.

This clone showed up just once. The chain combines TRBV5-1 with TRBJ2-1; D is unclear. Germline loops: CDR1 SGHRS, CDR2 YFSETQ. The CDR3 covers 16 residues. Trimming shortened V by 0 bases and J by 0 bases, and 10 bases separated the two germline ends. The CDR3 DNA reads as TGCGCCAGCAGCTTGGCAACCGATAGCTCCTACAATGAGCAGTTCTTC. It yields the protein CASSLATDSSYNEQFF.

CDR3 sequence: CAISEGEYEQYF. Here the CDR3 DNA reads TGTGCCATCAGTGAGGGGGAGTACGAGCAGTACTTC. The chain has TRBV10-3 and TRBJ2-7; weak D call: TRBD2 (5 bases). The germline gives CDR1 ENHRY, CDR2 SYGVKD. Trimming left V 2 bases short and J 4 bases short, with 6 bases between. The CDR3 is 12 residues long.

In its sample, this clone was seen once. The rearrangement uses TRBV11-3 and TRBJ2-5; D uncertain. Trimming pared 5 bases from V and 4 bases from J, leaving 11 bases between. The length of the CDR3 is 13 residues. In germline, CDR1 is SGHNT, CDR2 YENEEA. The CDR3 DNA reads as TGTGCCAGCAGCATCCGACCTAGAGAGACCCAGTACTTC. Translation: CASSIRPRETQYF.

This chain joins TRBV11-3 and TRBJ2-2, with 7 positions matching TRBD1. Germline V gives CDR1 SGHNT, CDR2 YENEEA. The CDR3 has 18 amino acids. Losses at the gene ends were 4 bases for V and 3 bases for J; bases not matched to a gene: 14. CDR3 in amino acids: CASSSNLLDRAHTGELFF. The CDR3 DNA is TGTGCCAGCAGCTCCAACCTCCTTGACAGGGCGCACACCGGGGAGCTGTTTTTT.